These 4 T cell receptor beta chains originate from one sample sequenced in a study of cytomegalovirus exposure and HLA in healthy donors. Amplification used 60 Vbeta primers and 13 Jbeta primers. The protocol was immunoSEQ multiplex PCR, while the TCRdb copy is restricted to in-frame clones and leaves out a portion. The repertoire table contains around 140,000 clones. Material: PBMCs. These receptors were taken from a male donor in good health and CMV-seronegative.

The chain combines TRBV20-1 with TRBJ1-2, with D perhaps TRBD1 (6 bases). V was shortened by 1 base and J by 7 bases, with 7 bases between the two germline ends. In germline, CDR1 is DFQATT, CDR2 SNEGSKA (reference sequence). CDR3 length: 11 amino acids. CDR3 protein: CSARVGGGYTF. In DNA form, the CDR3 reads TGCAGTGCTAGAGTAGGGGGTGGCTACACCTTC.

This chain links TRBV15 with TRBJ1-1; no reliable D call. V lost 1 base and J lost 1, with 7 bases in between. The CDR3 consists of 14 residues. Germline assignment: CDR1 LNHNV and CDR2 YYDKDF (reference sequence). CDR3 loop: CATSRAQWNTEAFF. In DNA form, the CDR3 reads TGTGCCACCAGCAGAGCTCAGTGGAACACTGAAGCTTTCTTT.

The chain has TRBV18 and TRBJ2-1, with 10 bases that match TRBD1. This CDR3 is built from 16 residues. The trim removed 5 bases at V and 6 bases at J, leaving 10 bases unmatched. In germline, CDR1 is KGHSH, CDR2 LQKENI. CDR3 bases: TGTGCCAGCTCAATATCGCCCGGGACAGGGGTCAATGAGCAGTTCTTC. This sequence encodes CASSISPGTGVNEQFF.

The chain uses TRBV9 and TRBJ1-2; no reliable D call. The V end lost 0 bases, the J end lost 8 bases, and 14 bases lay between the germline ends. Germline values: CDR1 SGDLS, CDR2 YYNGEE. CDR3 length: 14 amino acids. In DNA, the CDR3 is TGTGCCAGCAGCGTAGCTCGGGGATCTAGCGGCTACACCTTC. It is translated as CASSVARGSSGYTF.